This TCR beta chain is drawn from a study of blood T cell repertoires in COVID-19. Germline V gene lookup returns CDR1 SGHKS and CDR2 YYEKEE (reference sequence). V gave up 0 bases and J gave up 3 bases, with 10 bases separating them. There are 15 residues in the CDR3. Libraries were prepared by immunoSEQ multiplex PCR; TCRdb keeps only in-frame clonotypes and omits some of them. The sample holds 150,000 to 200,000 clones; roughly 82% are singletons and the top ten take approximately 7.8%. The chain links TRBV5-5 to TRBJ2-1, with D possibly being TRBD1 (6 bases). This receptor was identified in a woman in her sixties with COVID-19, enrolled during active disease. What was sequenced was peripheral blood. In nucleotides, the CDR3 is TGTGCCAGCAGCTTGGAACAGGGTTTCTACAATGAGCAGTTCTTC. This encodes CASSLEQGFYNEQFF.